The entry below describes one TCR beta chain. These data are taken from a study of blood T cell repertoires in COVID-19. Study at large: Sites across the United States, Italy and Spain contributed samples from acute and convalescent COVID-19. PBMCs, B-cell-depleted T cells, or T cells were the source of the cDNA or gDNA that made up the material.

Germline-derived CDR1 and CDR2 are SGHRS and YFSETQ. This CDR3 contains 13 residues. The junction had 4 bases not matched to a gene; V was cut back by 7 bases and J by 4 bases. Per the study methods: It was from reference gene primer amplification that nucleated cell counts were estimated. Clones were read by immunoSEQ multiplex PCR, and TCRdb kept only the in-frame ones, dropping some. The V and J calls and clone size are taken from that table; D and trimming were inferred from the DNA. In the table there are roughly 150,000 clones, approximately 86% of which are singletons. Seattle participants joined during active infection and were tracked over time.

The rearrangement uses TRBV5-1 and TRBJ2-1, with 8 bases aligning to TRBD2. The sequencing input was peripheral blood. The receptor's source is a woman older than 75 with COVID-19, enrolled during active disease. The CDR3 protein is CASGEREYNEQFF. The CDR3 DNA sequence: TGCGCCAGCGGCGAGCGGGAGTACAATGAGCAGTTCTTC.